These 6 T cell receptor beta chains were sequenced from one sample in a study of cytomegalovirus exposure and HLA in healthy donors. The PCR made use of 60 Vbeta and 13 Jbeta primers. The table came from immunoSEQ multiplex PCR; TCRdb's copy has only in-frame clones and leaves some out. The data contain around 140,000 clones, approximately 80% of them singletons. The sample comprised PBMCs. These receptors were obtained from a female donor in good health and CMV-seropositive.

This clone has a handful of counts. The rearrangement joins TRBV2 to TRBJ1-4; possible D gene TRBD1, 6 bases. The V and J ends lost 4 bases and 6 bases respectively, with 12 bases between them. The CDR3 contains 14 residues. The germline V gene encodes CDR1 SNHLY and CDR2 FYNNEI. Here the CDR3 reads CASSADSYHEKLFF. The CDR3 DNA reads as TGTGCCAGCAGTGCGGACAGCTATCATGAAAAACTGTTTTTT.

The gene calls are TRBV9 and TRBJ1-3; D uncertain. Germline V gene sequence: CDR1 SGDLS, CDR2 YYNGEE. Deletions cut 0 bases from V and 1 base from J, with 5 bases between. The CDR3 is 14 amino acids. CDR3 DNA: TGTGCCAGCAGCGTAGTGGAGTCTGGAAACACCATATATTTT. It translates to CASSVVESGNTIYF.

CDR3 protein: CSVTGLNYGYTF. DNA of the CDR3: TGCAGCGTGACAGGCTTAAACTATGGCTACACCTTC. V usage is TRBV29-1 and J usage is TRBJ1-2, with TRBD1 as a possible D gene (6 bases). The CDR3 consists of 12 residues. Germline loops: CDR1 SQVTM, CDR2 ANQGSEA. V dropped 6 bases and J dropped 2 bases, with 10 bases sitting between them.

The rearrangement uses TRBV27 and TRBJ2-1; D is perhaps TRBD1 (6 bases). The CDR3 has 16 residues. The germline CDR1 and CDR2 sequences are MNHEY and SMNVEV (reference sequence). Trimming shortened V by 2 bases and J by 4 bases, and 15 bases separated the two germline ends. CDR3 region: CASSLVTGSLYNEQFF. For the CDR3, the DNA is TGTGCCAGCAGTTTAGTTACAGGGTCCCTATACAATGAGCAGTTCTTC.

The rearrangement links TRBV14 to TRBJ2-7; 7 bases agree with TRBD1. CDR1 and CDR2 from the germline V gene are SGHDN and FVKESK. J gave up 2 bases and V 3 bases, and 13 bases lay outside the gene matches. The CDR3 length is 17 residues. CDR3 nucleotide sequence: TGTGCCAGCAGCCAGACCCGGGGTAGGCAGGGGGCCTACGAGCAGTACTTC. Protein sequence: CASSQTRGRQGAYEQYF. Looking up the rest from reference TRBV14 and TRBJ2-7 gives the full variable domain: EAGVTQFPSHSVIEKGQTVTLRCDPISGHDNLYWYRRVMGKEIKFLLHFVKESKQDESGMPNNRFLAERTGGTYSTLKVQPAELEDSGVYFCASSQTRGRQGAYEQYFGPGTRLTVT.

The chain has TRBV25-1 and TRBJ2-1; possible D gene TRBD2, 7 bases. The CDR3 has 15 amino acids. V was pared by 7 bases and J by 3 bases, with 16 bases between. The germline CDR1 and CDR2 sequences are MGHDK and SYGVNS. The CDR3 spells CASMSGGGGYNEQFF. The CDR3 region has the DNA TGTGCCAGCATGTCGGGGGGCGGGGGCTACAATGAGCAGTTCTTC.